This T cell receptor (beta chain) was sequenced during a study of T cell repertoires in cytomegalovirus infection. Overall study: An indication of both CMV infection and matching HLA type came from public TCR beta signatures.

This clonotype was counted many times. The antigen remains undetermined. Overall study findings and caveats: Accumulated public TCR beta family frequency recognized individuals carrying CMV together with the relevant HLA. Ex vivo responses were dominated by HLA-C-restricted CMV-specific TCR beta clonotypes.

This CDR3 has 15 residues. Germline lookup yields CDR1 SGHTA and CDR2 FQGNSA. V shed 2 bases and J shed 2 bases, with 12 bases lying between them. TCRdb called the reads again in MiXCR, with one record for every CDR3 protein. This table holds 150,000 to 180,000 distinct CDR3 sequences, about a quarter found once. Material for sequencing was PBMCs. This receptor was obtained from a human donor in good health (CMV status not recorded). Some clones in this sample may be carry-over from other donors' samples. V and J are TRBV7-2 and TRBJ2-5; no reliable D call. The CDR3 loop reads CASSLRPGPQETQYF. CDR3 nucleotides: TGTGCCAGCAGCTTAAGGCCAGGACCTCAAGAGACCCAGTACTTC. Using reference TRBV7-2 and TRBJ2-5 for the parts outside the CDR3, the full variable domain is GAGVSQSPSNKVTEKGKDVELRCDPISGHTALYWYRQSLGQGLEFLIYFQGNSAPDKSGLPSDRFSAERTGGSVSTLTIQRTQQEDSAVYLCASSLRPGPQETQYFGPGTRLLVL.